This T cell receptor beta chain was recovered during a study of post-analysis software for immune sequencing data. Germline CDR1 reads SGHTA; CDR2 reads FQGNSA. The CDR3 covers 15 residues. V shed 4 bases and J shed 2 bases, with 13 bases lying between them. Study-wide results and limits: By F measure, samples from a shared preparation batch strongly co-clustered. Normalized Chao1 diversity in multiple sclerosis patients fell significantly below that of controls. In patients, about five TRBV segments were more frequent than in controls, with TRBV5-6, TRBV5-1 and TRBV20-1 among them.

To note about this clonotype: The antigen remains undetermined.

Unique-molecular-identifier-tagged TCR beta cDNA libraries were used. Starting from approximately 1 to 10 million T cells, the study yielded a few hundred thousand cDNA molecules. TCRdb recomputed calls from the PCR reads with MiXCR, one row per CDR3 protein. Of hundreds of thousands of distinct CDR3 sequences listed, 59% are singletons. The receptor was derived from a girl aged 2 to 10 with multiple sclerosis. The chain employs TRBV7-2 and TRBJ2-3; no firm D call. Sequenced: blood. This CDR3 reads CASSSRTGHTDTQYF. In nucleotides, the CDR3 is TGTGCCAGCAGCTCGAGGACGGGCCACACAGATACGCAGTATTTT.